These 3 T cell receptor beta chains share one sample of origin, sequenced in a study of blood T cell repertoires in COVID-19. Some clones are missing from TCRdb's copy, which holds only in-frame ones; the method was immunoSEQ multiplex PCR. The sample holds approximately 110,000 clones, about two thirds seen once. What was sequenced was peripheral blood. All receptors come from a human donor with acute or convalescent COVID-19. The donor label of this sample is uncertain.

The chain couples TRBV5-1 to TRBJ1-4; 11 bases fit TRBD1. There are 15 residues in the CDR3. Germline V gives CDR1 SGHRS, CDR2 YFSETQ. The V gene end was trimmed by 6 bases and the J gene end by 6 bases; junction bases not matched to a gene: 7. Here the CDR3 DNA reads TGCGCCAGCACCTCAGGACAGGGGGCTGATGAAAAACTGTTTTTT. Its protein is CASTSGQGADEKLFF.

This clone has at least ten counts. This rearrangement joins TRBV11-2 to TRBJ2-2; TRBD1 matches 7 bases. The length of the CDR3 is 14 residues. CDR1 SGHAT and CDR2 FQNNGV come from the germline V gene. Losses at the gene ends were 6 bases for V and 1 base for J; bases not matched to a gene: 2. The CDR3 loop reads CASRGQRNTGELFF. CDR3 sequence (DNA): TGTGCCAGCAGGGGACAGAGGAACACCGGGGAGCTGTTTTTT.

This chain links TRBV6-5 with TRBJ2-3, with 9 bases aligning to TRBD2. Looked up from germline, CDR1 is MNHEY and CDR2 is SVGAGI. The CDR3 loop spans 14 amino acids. With V trimmed by 6 bases and J by 2 bases, 3 bases remained unmatched. The CDR3 sequence: CASRVAGVTDTQYF. The CDR3 DNA reads as TGTGCCAGCAGGGTAGCGGGGGTCACAGATACGCAGTATTTT.